This TCR beta chain was captured in a study of regulatory T cells in long-lasting Graves disease. Documented time point: newly diagnosed GD, antithyroid drugs for less than 3 months. PBMCs provided the RNA from which the TCR library was made. According to the study, TCR beta libraries were built with iRepertoire HTBI primers and CDR3-region Arm-PCR. TCRdb recomputed calls from the multiplex PCR reads with MiXCR, one row per CDR3 protein. The sample holds 620,000 or so distinct CDR3 sequences, roughly 15% seen once. This clonotype was recorded a few times. Its cognate antigen is unknown. This CDR3 has 14 residues. V dropped 5 bases and J dropped 4 bases, with 11 bases sitting between them. Per the germline V gene, CDR1 is LNHDA and CDR2 is SQIVND (reference sequence). General study results and limits: Thyroid tissue went unstudied; only peripheral blood was examined.

Another study also made use of these data, one on T cells in Graves' hyperthyroidism and ophthalmopathy.

This TCR was recovered from a woman aged 25 to 39 with Graves disease. The J gene is TRBJ2-2, the V gene TRBV19; D not resolved. The material sequenced was peripheral blood mononuclear cells (PBMCs), taken at new diagnosis, from a patient treated with antithyroid drugs. CDR3 region: CASSDTATTGELFF. The CDR3 DNA reads as TGTGCCAGTAGTGACACAGCTACCACCGGGGAGCTGTTTTTT. Full variable domain (missing parts from reference TRBV19 and TRBJ2-2): DGGITQSPKYLFRKEGQNVTLSCEQNLNHDAMYWYRQDPGQGLRLIYYSQIVNDFQKGDIAEGYSVSREKKESFPLTVTSAQKNPTAFYLCASSDTATTGELFFGEGSRLTVL.